This T cell receptor beta chain came from a study of cytomegalovirus exposure and HLA in healthy donors. The length of the CDR3 is 14 residues. Germline CDR1 and CDR2: ENHRY and SYGVKD. V lost 5 bases to trimming and J lost 4 bases, with 11 bases between them. Primers: 60 Vbeta forward and 13 Jbeta reverse. This table comes from immunoSEQ multiplex PCR, and its TCRdb copy is limited to in-frame clones, with some not included. The sample has 110,000 to 150,000 clones; around four fifths are singletons. The source is a female donor in good health and CMV-seronegative. Sequenced material: PBMCs. The chain is built from TRBV10-3 and TRBJ2-2; D may be TRBD1 (6 bases). CDR3 nucleotides: TGTGCCATCAGTTTGGGACAATTCACCGGGGAGCTGTTTTTT. Translated, it gives CAISLGQFTGELFF.